These T cell receptor beta chains were read from a single sample in a study of read filtering for tumor transcriptome and immune sequencing. TCRdb analysed the reads with MiXCR anew, one entry per CDR3 protein. The table shows approximately 43,000 distinct CDR3 sequences, with roughly 13% occurring only once. The sequenced material came from a population of CD138-negative cells sorted from bone marrow. The receptors come from a donor aged 40 or over with multiple myeloma. CDR3s include the opening cysteine and the closing phenylalanine or tryptophan. The D gene is left open where the match is weak. Expanded clones are given a class, and other clones once, few, many or no size at all.

J gene,D gene,clone size,V gene,CDR3 protein,CDR3 DNA
TRBJ2-5,TRBD1,.,TRBV6-1,CAVRGQGAGETQYF,TGTGCCGTGCGGGGACAGGGGGCCGGGGAGACCCAGTACTTC
TRBJ2-7,TRBD1,many,TRBV12-3/TRBV12-4,CASSRQGPYEQYF,TGTGCCAGCAGTCGACAGGGGCCCTACGAGCAGTACTTC
TRBJ2-5,.,many,TRBV10-3,CAISELGRWEIETQYF,TGTGCCATCAGTGAACTGGGACGTTGGGAGATAGAGACCCAGTACTTC
TRBJ2-7,TRBD1,many,TRBV7-9,CASSFGRGSDEQYF,TGTGCCAGCAGCTTCGGCAGGGGGTCGGACGAGCAGTACTTC
TRBJ1-2,.,many,TRBV18,CASSPPNEPNYGYTF,TGTGCCAGCTCCCCACCTAATGAACCTAACTATGGCTACACCTTC
TRBJ1-1,.,many,TRBV7-9,CASATGHSNTEAFF,TGTGCCAGCGCAACGGGACACTCGAACACTGAAGCTTTCTTT
TRBJ1-1,.,many,TRBV28,CASSGRGNTEAFF,TGTGCCAGCAGTGGCAGGGGGAACACTGAAGCTTTCTTT
TRBJ2-5,.,many,TRBV5-1,CASSLWTASRETQYF,TGCGCCAGCAGCTTGTGGACTGCCTCCCGAGAGACCCAGTACTTC
TRBJ1-6,.,few,TRBV7-2,CASSSLSPTTLHF,TGTGCCAGCAGCTCCCTGTCACCCACGACCCTCCACTTT
TRBJ1-5,.,.,TRBV5-6,CASSMQPQHF,TGTGCCAGCAGTATGCAGCCCCAGCATTTT
TRBJ2-3,.,many,TRBV7-9,CASSPQADTQYF,TGTGCCAGCAGCCCTCAGGCCGATACGCAGTATTTT
TRBJ2-1,TRBD2,.,TRBV6-5,CASSKGTSGNYNEQLF,TGCGCCAGCAGTAAAGGGACTAGCGGGAACTACAATGAGCAGTTGTTC
TRBJ2-7,TRBD1,many,TRBV5-4,CASSYGQGRDEQYF,TGTGCCAGCAGCTACGGACAGGGGAGAGACGAGCAGTACTTC
TRBJ2-5,.,many,TRBV29-1,CSVDIRVGETQYF,TGCAGCGTTGACATCCGGGTCGGGGAGACCCAGTACTTC
TRBJ1-1,.,many,TRBV29-1,CSAGGSGTEAFF,TGCAGCGCTGGAGGGTCAGGCACTGAAGCTTTCTTT
TRBJ2-1,TRBD1,.,TRBV3-1,CSCSPRTGSNEQFF,TGTTCCTGCAGCCCCAGGACAGGGAGCAATGAGCAGTTCTTC
TRBJ2-7,TRBD1,many,TRBV6-6,CASTGQVGEQYF,TGTGCCAGCACCGGACAGGTCGGCGAGCAGTACTTC
TRBJ2-1,.,many,TRBV29-1,CSVAVGGALMGNEQFF,TGCAGCGTTGCCGTGGGGGGAGCCCTAATGGGCAATGAGCAGTTCTTC
TRBJ2-2,TRBD2,many,TRBV3-1,CASRFTSGSHTGELFF,TGTGCCAGCAGATTTACTAGCGGGAGCCACACCGGGGAGCTGTTTTTT
TRBJ2-3,TRBD1,many,TRBV7-2,CASSLVGTGGTDTQYF,TGTGCCAGCAGCTTAGTCGGGACAGGGGGCACAGATACGCAGTATTTT
TRBJ2-4,.,many,TRBV7-3,CASSLSEGKAKNIQYF,TGTGCCAGCAGCCTATCAGAAGGGAAAGCCAAAAACATTCAGTACTTC
TRBJ2-7,.,few,TRBV11-1,CDSSLSTNSYEQYF,TGTGACAGCAGCTTATCGACTAACTCCTACGAGCAGTACTTC
TRBJ2-7,.,many,TRBV29-1,CSVEDYEQYF,TGCAGCGTGGAGGACTACGAGCAGTACTTC
TRBJ2-7,.,many,TRBV25-1,CASSDPRDELNEQYF,TGTGCCAGCAGTGATCCTCGGGACGAGCTCAACGAGCAGTACTTC
TRBJ1-5,.,many,TRBV7-6,CASSSWGQPQHF,TGTGCCAGCAGCTCCTGGGGTCAGCCCCAGCATTTT
TRBJ2-5,TRBD1,many,TRBV5-1,CASSPTGRRETQYF,TGCGCCAGCAGTCCGACAGGGCGGCGGGAGACCCAGTACTTC
TRBJ2-2,.,.,TRBV6-2/TRBV6-3,CASSYPGARFTGELFF,TGTGCCAGCAGTTACCCAGGGGCGCGTTTTACCGGGGAGCTGTTTTTT
TRBJ2-1,TRBD1,many,TRBV5-1,CASSLLGQSYNEQFF,TGCGCCAGCAGCTTGCTGGGACAGTCCTACAATGAGCAGTTCTTC
TRBJ2-3,TRBD2,many,TRBV29-1,CSVIRFPGLAGGRYTQYF,TGCAGCGTTATTAGATTCCCGGGACTAGCGGGAGGGAGATATACGCAGTATTTT
TRBJ2-1,TRBD1,many,TRBV4-3,CASSLQPRQGAGNEQFF,TGCGCCAGCAGCCTCCAACCGCGCCAGGGGGCAGGGAATGAGCAGTTCTTC
TRBJ2-7,.,many,TRBV7-9,CASSLSGGATSSYEQYF,TGTGCCAGCAGCTTATCGGGCGGGGCCACGAGCTCCTACGAGCAGTACTTC
TRBJ1-1,.,many,TRBV12-3/TRBV12-4,CASSRGDGSNTEAFF,TGTGCCAGCAGTCGGGGGGACGGATCAAACACTGAAGCTTTCTTT
TRBJ2-3,TRBD2,many,TRBV12-3/TRBV12-4,CASKLSGRALADTQYF,TGTGCCAGCAAACTTAGCGGGAGGGCACTCGCAGATACGCAGTATTTT
TRBJ2-7,.,.,TRBV6-5,CASSSGAHYEQYF,TGTGCCAGCAGCTCGGGAGCCCACTACGAGCAGTACTTC
TRBJ2-6,.,many,TRBV20-1,CSARGQTYSGANVLTF,TGCAGTGCTAGAGGCCAGACCTACTCTGGGGCCAACGTCCTGACTTTC
TRBJ1-1,.,many,TRBV7-8,CASSSQAGGLNTEAFF,TGTGCCAGCAGCTCACAGGCGGGGGGACTGAACACTGAAGCTTTCTTT
TRBJ2-1,TRBD2,many,TRBV6-2/TRBV6-3,CASGASGSYNEQFF,TGTGCCAGCGGAGCTAGCGGGAGTTACAATGAGCAGTTCTTC
TRBJ1-2,.,many,TRBV7-9,CASSLESRRGYTF,TGTGCCAGCAGCTTAGAAAGCCGTAGGGGCTACACCTTC
TRBJ2-5,.,many,TRBV7-3,CASSNPSDATQYF,TGTGCCAGCAGCAATCCTAGCGACGCGACCCAGTACTTC
TRBJ2-3,TRBD2,many,TRBV29-1,CSATSGPSTDTQYF,TGCAGCGCCACTAGCGGACCTAGCACAGATACGCAGTATTTT
TRBJ2-1,.,many,TRBV12-3/TRBV12-4,CASSLAGVRFF,TGTGCCAGCAGTTTAGCGGGAGTTCGGTTCTTC
TRBJ2-5,.,.,TRBV28,CASSDSWGAQYF,TGTGCCAGCAGTGATTCCTGGGGGGCCCAGTACTTC
TRBJ2-2,.,many,TRBV19,CASSMYGPETGELFF,TGTGCCAGTAGTATGTATGGGCCGGAAACCGGGGAGCTGTTTTTT
TRBJ2-7,TRBD1,few,TRBV7-9,CASSPRPGQGLLAIYEQYF,TGTGCCAGCAGCCCCAGACCGGGACAGGGTCTGTTGGCCATCTACGAGCAGTACTTC
TRBJ2-5,.,many,TRBV2,CASSEQVTEETQYF,TGTGCCAGCAGTGAACAGGTTACAGAAGAGACCCAGTACTTC
TRBJ2-1,TRBD2,many,TRBV9,CASSVVGLASSEQFF,TGTGCCAGCAGCGTAGTTGGACTAGCCTCCAGTGAGCAGTTCTTC
TRBJ2-2,.,many,TRBV6-2/TRBV6-3,CASRIQGTGELFF,TGTGCCAGCAGAATACAGGGCACCGGGGAGCTGTTTTTT
TRBJ2-5,TRBD1,.,TRBV9,CASSFRDRQETQYF,TGTGCCAGCAGCTTCCGGGACAGACAAGAGACCCAGTACTTC
TRBJ2-4,.,many,TRBV12-3/TRBV12-4,CASSPLSSKNIQYF,TGTGCCAGCAGTCCACTCTCTAGCAAAAACATTCAGTACTTC
TRBJ2-7,TRBD2,many,TRBV7-2,CASSLAPAGGPYEQYF,TGTGCCAGCAGCTTAGCGCCGGCGGGAGGGCCCTACGAGCAGTACTTC